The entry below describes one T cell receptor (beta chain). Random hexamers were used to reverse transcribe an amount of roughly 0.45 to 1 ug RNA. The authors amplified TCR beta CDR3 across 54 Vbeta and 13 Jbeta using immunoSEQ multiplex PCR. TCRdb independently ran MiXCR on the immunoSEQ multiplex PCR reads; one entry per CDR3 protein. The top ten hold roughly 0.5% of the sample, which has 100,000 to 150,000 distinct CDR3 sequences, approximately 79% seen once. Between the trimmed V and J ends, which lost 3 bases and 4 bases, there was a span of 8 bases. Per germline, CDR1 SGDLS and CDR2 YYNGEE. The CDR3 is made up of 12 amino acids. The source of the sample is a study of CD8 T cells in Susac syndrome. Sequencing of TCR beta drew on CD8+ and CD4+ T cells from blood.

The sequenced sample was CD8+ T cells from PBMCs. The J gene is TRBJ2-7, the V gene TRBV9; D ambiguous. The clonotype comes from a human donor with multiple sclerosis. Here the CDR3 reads CASSEDGYEQYF. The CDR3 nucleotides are TGTGCCAGCAGCGAAGATGGGTACGAGCAGTACTTC.